The present T cell receptor beta chain was sequenced within a study of T cells in Graves' hyperthyroidism and ophthalmopathy. An absence of ophthalmopathy progression within 18 months meant stable Graves' hyperthyroidism. Diagnostic decisions used clinical symptoms, serum thyroxine and TRAb, thyroid ultrasound and orbital computed tomography. Study-level results: Most expanded thyroid clonotypes above 0.001 recurred in blood. Model output signaled ophthalmopathy a median around 5.9 months ahead of onset.

The CDR3 regions of TCR beta were amplified from RNA transcripts. When the TCR CDR3 underwent first-round RT-PCR, the HTBI primer set was used. TCRdb recomputed calls from the multiplex PCR reads with MiXCR, one row per CDR3 protein. Of around 340,000 distinct CDR3 sequences in the sample, 16% are singletons; the top ten hold 33%. CDR3 length: 15 amino acids. Germline V gene sequence: CDR1 SGHRS, CDR2 YFSETQ. V trimming: 4 bases; J trimming: 6 bases; junction bases outside the gene matches: 10. There are a few counts of this clonotype. Its antigen is not known. This chain links TRBV5-1 with TRBJ2-5; 9 bases map to TRBD1. The specimen was blood. The source is a man aged 30 to 45 with Graves' hyperthyroidism. For the CDR3, the DNA is TGCGCCAGCAGCCCCTTAGCCGGGACAGGGAAGACCCAGTACTTC. Protein: CASSPLAGTGKTQYF.